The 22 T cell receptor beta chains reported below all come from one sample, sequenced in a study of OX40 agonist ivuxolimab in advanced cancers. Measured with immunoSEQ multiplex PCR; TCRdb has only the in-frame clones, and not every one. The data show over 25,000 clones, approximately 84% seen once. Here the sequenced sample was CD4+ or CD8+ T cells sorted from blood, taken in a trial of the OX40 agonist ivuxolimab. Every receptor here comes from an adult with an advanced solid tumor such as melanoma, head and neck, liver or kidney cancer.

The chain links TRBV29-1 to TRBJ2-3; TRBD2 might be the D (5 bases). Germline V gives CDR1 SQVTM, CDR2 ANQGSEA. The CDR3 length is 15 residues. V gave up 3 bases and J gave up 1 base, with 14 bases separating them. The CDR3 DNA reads TGCAGCGTTGACCTACGGGGAGAACGCACAGATACGCAGTATTTT. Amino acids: CSVDLRGERTDTQYF.

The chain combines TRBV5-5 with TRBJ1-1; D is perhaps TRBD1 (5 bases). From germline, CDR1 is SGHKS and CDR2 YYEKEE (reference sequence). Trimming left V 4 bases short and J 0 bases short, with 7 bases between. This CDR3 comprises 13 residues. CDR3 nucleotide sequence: TGTGCCAGCAGCCTGGACATGAACACTGAAGCTTTCTTT. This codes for CASSLDMNTEAFF.

The CDR3 here is CSARDGQYNEQFF. CDR3 nucleotides: TGCAGCGCCAGGGACGGTCAGTACAATGAGCAGTTCTTC. The V call is TRBV29-1, the J call TRBJ2-1, with D possibly called TRBD1 or TRBD2 (5 bases each). V dropped 7 bases and J dropped 4 bases, with 14 bases sitting between them. Germline loops: CDR1 SQVTM, CDR2 ANQGSEA. This CDR3 is built from 13 residues.

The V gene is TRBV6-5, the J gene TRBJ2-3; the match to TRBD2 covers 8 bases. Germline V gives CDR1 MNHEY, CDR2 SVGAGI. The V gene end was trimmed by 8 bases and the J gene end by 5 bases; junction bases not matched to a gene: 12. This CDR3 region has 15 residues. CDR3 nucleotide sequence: TGTGCCAGCTCCAGGGGAGCGGGAGTACGAGATACGCAGTATTTT. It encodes CASSRGAGVRDTQYF.

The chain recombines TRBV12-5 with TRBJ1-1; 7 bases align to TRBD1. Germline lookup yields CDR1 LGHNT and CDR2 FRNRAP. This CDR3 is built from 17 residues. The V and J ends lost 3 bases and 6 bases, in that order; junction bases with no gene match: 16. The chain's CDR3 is CASGFFIPGQKKAEAFF. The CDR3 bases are TGTGCTAGTGGTTTCTTCATCCCGGGACAGAAGAAAGCTGAAGCTTTCTTT.

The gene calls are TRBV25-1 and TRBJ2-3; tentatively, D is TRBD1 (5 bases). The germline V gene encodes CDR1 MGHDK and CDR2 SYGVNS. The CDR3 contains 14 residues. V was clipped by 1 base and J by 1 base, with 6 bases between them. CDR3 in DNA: TGTGCCAGCAGTGAATTAGGGGGCACAGATACGCAGTATTTT. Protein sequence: CASSELGGTDTQYF. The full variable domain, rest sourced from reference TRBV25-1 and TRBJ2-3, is EADIYQTPRYLVIGTGKKITLECSQTMGHDKMYWYQQDPGMELHLIHYSYGVNSTEKGDLSSESTVSRIRTEHFPLTLESARPSHTSQYLCASSELGGTDTQYFGPGTRLTVL.

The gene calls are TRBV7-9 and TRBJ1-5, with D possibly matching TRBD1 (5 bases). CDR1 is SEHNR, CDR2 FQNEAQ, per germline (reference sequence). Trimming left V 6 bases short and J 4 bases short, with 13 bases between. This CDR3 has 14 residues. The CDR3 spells CASSFGGINQPQHF. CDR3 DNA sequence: TGTGCCAGCAGTTTCGGGGGGATTAATCAGCCCCAGCATTTT.

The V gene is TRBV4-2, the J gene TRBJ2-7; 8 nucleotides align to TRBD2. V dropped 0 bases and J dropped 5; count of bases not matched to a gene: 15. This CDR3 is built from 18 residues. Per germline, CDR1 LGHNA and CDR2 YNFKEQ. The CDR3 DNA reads TGTGCCAGCAGCCAAGAAACCCAGGCGGGGACTAGTCGGAACGAGCAGTACTTC. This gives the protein CASSQETQAGTSRNEQYF.

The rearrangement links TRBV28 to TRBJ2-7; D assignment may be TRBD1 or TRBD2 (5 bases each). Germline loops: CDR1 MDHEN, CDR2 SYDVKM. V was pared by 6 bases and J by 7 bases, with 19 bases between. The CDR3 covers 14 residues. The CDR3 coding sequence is TGTGCCAGCAGGCCGGGATGGGACCGAGAAGAGCAGTACTTC. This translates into CASRPGWDREEQYF.

CDR3 DNA sequence: TGTGCCAGCAGTGAGAGGGGTGGTAATCAGCCCCAGCATTTT. It is translated as CASSERGGNQPQHF. This sequence joins TRBV25-1 and TRBJ1-5, with a possible D match to TRBD1 (5 bases). CDR1 and CDR2 from the germline V gene are MGHDK and SYGVNS. Trimming stripped 3 bases from V and 4 bases from J, with 10 bases between. The length of the CDR3 is 14 residues.

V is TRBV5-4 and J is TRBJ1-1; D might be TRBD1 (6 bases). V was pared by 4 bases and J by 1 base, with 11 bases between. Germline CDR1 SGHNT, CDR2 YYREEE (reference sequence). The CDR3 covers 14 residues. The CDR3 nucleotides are TGTGCCAGCAGCATCAGGGGAGGGAACACTGAAGCTTTCTTT. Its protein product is CASSIRGGNTEAFF.

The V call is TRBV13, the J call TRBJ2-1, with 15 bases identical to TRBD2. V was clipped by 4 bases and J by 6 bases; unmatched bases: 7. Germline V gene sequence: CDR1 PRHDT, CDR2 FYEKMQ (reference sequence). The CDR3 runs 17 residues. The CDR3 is CASSSRGLAGGGNEQFF. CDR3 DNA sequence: TGTGCCAGCAGCTCGCGGGGACTAGCGGGGGGTGGCAATGAGCAGTTCTTC.

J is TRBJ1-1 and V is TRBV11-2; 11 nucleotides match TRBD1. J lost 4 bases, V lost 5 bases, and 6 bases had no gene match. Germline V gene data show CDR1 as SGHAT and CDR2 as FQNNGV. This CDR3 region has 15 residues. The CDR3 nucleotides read TGTGCCAGCAGCGGGGCGGGGACAGGGGGCACTGAAGCTTTCTTT. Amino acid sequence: CASSGAGTGGTEAFF. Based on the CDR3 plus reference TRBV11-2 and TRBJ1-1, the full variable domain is EAGVAQSPRYKIIEKRQSVAFWCNPISGHATLYWYQQILGQGPKLLIQFQNNGVVDDSQLPKDRFSAERLKGVDSTLKIQPAKLEDSAVYLCASSGAGTGGTEAFFGQGTRLTVV.

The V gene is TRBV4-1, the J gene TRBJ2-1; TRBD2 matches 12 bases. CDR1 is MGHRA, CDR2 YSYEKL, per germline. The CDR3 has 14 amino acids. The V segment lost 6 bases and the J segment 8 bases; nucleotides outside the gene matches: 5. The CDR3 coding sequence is TGCGCCAGCAGGCCACTAGCGGGGGGCTATGAGCAGTTCTTC. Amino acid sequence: CASRPLAGGYEQFF.

The CDR3 region has the DNA TGTGCCAGCAGCCCCCGGGACATAAAAAACTATGGCTACACCTTC. It specifies CASSPRDIKNYGYTF. V usage is TRBV7-3 and J usage is TRBJ1-2; TRBD1 might be the D (6 bases). CDR3 length: 15 amino acids. With 5 bases removed from V and 2 bases from J, the gap between germline ends came to 15 bases. CDR1 and CDR2 from the germline V gene are SGHTA and FQGTGA.

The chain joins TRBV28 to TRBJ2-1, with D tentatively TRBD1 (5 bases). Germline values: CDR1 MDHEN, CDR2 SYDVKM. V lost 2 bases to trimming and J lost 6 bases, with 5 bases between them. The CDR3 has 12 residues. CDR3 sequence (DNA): TGTGCCAGCAGTTTAAGGGGCAATGAGCAGTTCTTC. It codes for CASSLRGNEQFF.

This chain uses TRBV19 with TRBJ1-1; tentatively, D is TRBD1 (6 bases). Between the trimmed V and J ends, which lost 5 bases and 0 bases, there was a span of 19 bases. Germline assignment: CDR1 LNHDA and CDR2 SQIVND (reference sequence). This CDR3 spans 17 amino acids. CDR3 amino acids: CASSPGTSFFLNTEAFF. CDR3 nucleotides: TGTGCCAGTAGTCCCGGGACATCCTTTTTCCTGAACACTGAAGCTTTCTTT.

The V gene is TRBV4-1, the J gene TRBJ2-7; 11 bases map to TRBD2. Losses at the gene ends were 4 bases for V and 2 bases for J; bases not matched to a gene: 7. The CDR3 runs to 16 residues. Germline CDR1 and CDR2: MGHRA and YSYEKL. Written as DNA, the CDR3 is TGCGCCAGCAGCCTCCGACTAGCGGGGACGACCTACGAGCAGTACTTC. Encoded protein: CASSLRLAGTTYEQYF.

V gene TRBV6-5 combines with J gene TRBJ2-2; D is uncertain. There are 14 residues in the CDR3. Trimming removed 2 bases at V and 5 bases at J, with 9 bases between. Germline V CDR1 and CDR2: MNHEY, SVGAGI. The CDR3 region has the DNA TGTGCCAGCAGTTACGGTCTAGAAACCGGGGAGCTGTTTTTT. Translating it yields CASSYGLETGELFF.

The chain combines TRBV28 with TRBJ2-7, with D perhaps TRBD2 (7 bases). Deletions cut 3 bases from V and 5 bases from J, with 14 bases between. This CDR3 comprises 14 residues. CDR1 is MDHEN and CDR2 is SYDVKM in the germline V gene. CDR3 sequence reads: CASSLVGGQDEQYF. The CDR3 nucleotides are TGTGCCAGCAGTTTGGTGGGGGGGCAGGACGAGCAGTACTTC.

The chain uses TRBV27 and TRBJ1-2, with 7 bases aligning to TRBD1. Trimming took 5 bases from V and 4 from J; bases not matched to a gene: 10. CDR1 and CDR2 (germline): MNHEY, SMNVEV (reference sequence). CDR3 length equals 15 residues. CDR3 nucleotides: TGTGCCAGCAGTCCTTTCGGAGGGGGCGTCTATGGCTACACCTTC. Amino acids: CASSPFGGGVYGYTF.

This CDR3 is CATSGNTGELFF. CDR3 nucleotide sequence: TGTGCCACCAGCGGAAACACCGGGGAGCTGTTTTTT. This chain connects TRBV15 to TRBJ2-2; D call uncertain. The CDR3 sequence is 12 residues long. With 5 bases removed from V and 2 bases from J, the gap between germline ends came to 3 bases. From germline, CDR1 is LNHNV and CDR2 YYDKDF (reference sequence).